This is a list of T cell receptor beta chains from one sample in a study of CXCR3-negative and CXCR3-positive naive CD8 T cells. TCRdb re-called the 5' RACE reads and catalogs CDR3 proteins one per entry, DNA excluded. The sample has 100,000 to 150,000 distinct CDR3 sequences. Input material: naive CXCR3- CD8+ T cells from blood. These receptors all stem from a human donor in good health. Some clones in this sample may be carry-over from other donors' samples. CDR3s include the opening cysteine and the closing phenylalanine or tryptophan. Fields, in order: J gene, V gene, CDR3 protein.

TRBJ2-5	TRBV15	CATSEPAGDLAQYF
TRBJ2-7	TRBV9	CASSVDSGDSYEQYF
TRBJ1-1	TRBV4-1	CASSHMPGTGRTEAFF
TRBJ2-3	TRBV29-1	CSVEDLADTDTQYF
TRBJ2-6	TRBV11-2	CASSSGPSGANVLTF
TRBJ2-7	TRBV29-1	CSVEGTDSSYEQYF
TRBJ2-7	TRBV7-9	CASSSRGSYEQYF
TRBJ1-5	TRBV12-3/TRBV12-4	CASSLIGTGISNQPQHF
TRBJ2-7	TRBV7-6	CASTSGGESEQYF
TRBJ1-1	TRBV6-7	CASSYSRTDLNTEAFF
TRBJ2-1	TRBV20-1	CSARVETSSYNEQFF
TRBJ2-7	TRBV5-1	CASSLAPKDRVTYEQYF
TRBJ2-7	TRBV7-3	CASSFPGTSSYEQYF
TRBJ2-7	TRBV9	CASSVTGGKEQYF
TRBJ2-5	TRBV5-1	CASSLVGQVHQETQYF
TRBJ1-5	TRBV21-1	CASSKVEGMEPQHF
TRBJ2-5	TRBV4-3	CASSQESTGQETQYF
TRBJ2-1	TRBV9	CASSVTASGSLHNEQFF
TRBJ2-1	TRBV27	CASSGTNNEQFF
TRBJ2-7	TRBV7-7	CASSLGEGGSYEQYF
TRBJ2-5	TRBV5-6	CASSLIQQVGQETQYF
TRBJ1-1	TRBV11-2	CASSLDPLSKDTEAFF
TRBJ1-3	TRBV12-3/TRBV12-4	CASSFGGLSGNTIYF
TRBJ2-4	TRBV7-9	CASSPSGENIQYF
TRBJ2-2	TRBV29-1	CSVVPRTLNGELFF
TRBJ1-1	TRBV5-1	CASSLEYAEDTEAFF
TRBJ2-7	TRBV12-3/TRBV12-4	CASSFALSIYEQYF
TRBJ2-3	TRBV11-2	CASSRPFSGRKDTQYF
TRBJ2-7	TRBV12-3/TRBV12-4	CASSSSGQGWYEQYF
TRBJ2-1	TRBV5-1	CASSYLEGTGGMEQFF
TRBJ1-1	TRBV6-2/TRBV6-3	CASSYTGPNTEAFF
TRBJ2-7	TRBV3-1	CASSHVTGGAFYEQYF
TRBJ2-3	TRBV5-1	CASSLGLATTDTQYF
TRBJ2-7	TRBV28	CASSLSGRASGRYEQYF
TRBJ2-7	TRBV25-1	CASSMDNSYEQYF
TRBJ1-1	TRBV3-1	CASSQGGQGMNTEAFF
TRBJ2-4	TRBV27	CASSFLLRGGATKNIQYF
TRBJ2-7	TRBV29-1	CSARTGNSYEQYF
TRBJ2-5	TRBV7-9	CASSYSPFRGLQETQYF
TRBJ2-7	TRBV5-6	CASSLTGGRSEQYF